This T cell receptor (beta chain) is from a study of blood T cell repertoires in COVID-19. Study details: T cells, B-cell-depleted T cells, or PBMCs supplied cDNA or gDNA.

The Seattle patients joined while their infection was active and were tracked longitudinally afterward. This clone was seen just once. This sample also contains other DNA sequences that code for the same CDR3. Source study methods: Counts of nucleated cells, estimated from reference gene primer amplification, were obtained. Clones were sequenced by immunoSEQ multiplex PCR, and TCRdb holds only the in-frame ones, with some missing. D and trimming come from the DNA, and the V and J calls and clone size come from that table. The table lists some 450,000 clones, approximately 90% of them singletons. The V end lost 1 base, the J end lost 3 bases, and 4 bases lay between the germline ends. Germline V CDR1 and CDR2: MNHNS, SASEGT. The CDR3 covers 13 residues.

This clonotype was sampled from a man aged 18 to 30 with COVID-19, enrolled during active disease. The chain couples TRBV6-1 to TRBJ1-5, with D uncertain. The sample was peripheral blood. The DNA for the CDR3 is TGTGCCAGCAGTGAAGGGGCCAATCAGCCCCAGCATTTT. Amino acids: CASSEGANQPQHF.